The source of this TCR beta chain is a study of blood T cell repertoires in COVID-19. Study context: Samples taken during acute and convalescent COVID-19 were collected in the United States, Italy and Spain. The cDNA or gDNA used as material had been derived from T cells, B-cell-depleted T cells, or PBMCs.

Per the original methods: Researchers report that nucleated cell counts were estimated from reference gene primer amplification. Clones were read by immunoSEQ multiplex PCR, and TCRdb kept only the in-frame ones, dropping some. The V and J calls and the clone size are those of that table, but D and trimming were determined from the DNA. The sample holds roughly 110,000 clones; more than 70% are singletons and the top ten take around 8.4%. Per the germline V gene, CDR1 is LNHDA and CDR2 is SQIVND (reference sequence). This CDR3 has 17 residues. Trimming cost V 7 bases and J 0 bases; bases outside gene matches: 10.

V and J are TRBV19 and TRBJ1-5, with 9 positions matching TRBD1. The sample consisted of peripheral blood. This TCR was sampled from a woman in her 70s who had recovered from COVID-19. For the CDR3, the DNA is TGTGCCAGTACTCGACAGGGGGTCCCCCTTAGCAATCAGCCCCAGCATTTT. Translating gives CASTRQGVPLSNQPQHF.